Listed below are T cell receptor beta chains from one sample, sequenced in a study of T-cell reconstitution after alpha-beta-depleted transplantation in children. TCRdb itself ran the PCR reads through MiXCR, one entry per CDR3 protein. The sample contains fewer than 450,000 distinct CDR3 sequences, roughly 15% of which appear only once. This specimen was PBMCs, mostly from graft donor cells, taken 360 days after TCRalphabeta/CD19-depleted stem cell transplant. These receptors came from a male patient between 2 and 15 years old who had a stem cell transplant for acute lymphoblastic leukemia, so the T cells may come from the graft donor. Both conserved end residues are part of each CDR3. D genes are given only for firm matches. Expanded clones are given a class, and other clones once, few, many or no size at all.

abundance	v_gene	j_gene	d_gene	CDR3nt	CDR3aa
few	TRBV7-9	TRBJ1-1	TRBD1	TGTGCCAGCAGCTTAGCGGACAGGGGAGCTTTCTTT	CASSLADRGAFF
many	TRBV29-1	TRBJ2-3	.	TGCAGCGTTGAGCGGGACGGTGATACGCAGTATTTT	CSVERDGDTQYF
many	TRBV12-3/TRBV12-4	TRBJ2-6	.	TGTGCCAGCAGTTTAGGGGCTACTGGGGCCAACGTCCTGACTTTC	CASSLGATGANVLTF
.	TRBV12-3/TRBV12-4	TRBJ2-1	TRBD2	TGTGCCAGCAGTCCGCTTGGACTAGCGGGTGAGCAGTTCTTC	CASSPLGLAGEQFF
few	TRBV15	TRBJ1-4	.	TGTGCCACCAGCAGAGAAGCCCCGGGGGCCGGTGAAAAACTGTTTTTT	CATSREAPGAGEKLFF
few	TRBV27	TRBJ2-7	.	TGTGCCAGCAGTTTACGAAGGCTTAGCTCCTACGAGCAGTACTTC	CASSLRRLSSYEQYF
.	TRBV20-1	TRBJ2-7	TRBD1	TGCAGTGCCAGAAAGGACAGGGGGCCTGACGAGCAGTACTTC	CSARKDRGPDEQYF
few	TRBV5-6	TRBJ2-1	.	TGTGCCAGCTGCAAAATATGGGACAATGAGCAGTTCTTC	CASCKIWDNEQFF
.	TRBV4-1	TRBJ2-1	.	TGCGCCAGCAGCCAAGGGGTTGGCACAGACAATGAGCAGTTCTTC	CASSQGVGTDNEQFF
few	TRBV7-9	TRBJ2-1	TRBD1	TGTGCCAGCAGCATTCTCACTTGGACAGGGAGGAACAATGAGCAGTTCTTC	CASSILTWTGRNNEQFF
.	TRBV7-8	TRBJ2-7	TRBD1	TGTGCCAGCAGCCACTACAGGGGGGTGTACGAGCAGTACTTC	CASSHYRGVYEQYF
.	TRBV6-1	TRBJ2-3	.	TGTGCCAGCAGCCCCGATATAGGGAGCACAGATACGCAGTATTTT	CASSPDIGSTDTQYF
few	TRBV5-1	TRBJ2-2	TRBD1	TGCGCCAGCAGCTTGTCCCCCGACAGGGTGGCCGGGGAGCTGTTTTTT	CASSLSPDRVAGELFF
.	TRBV18	TRBJ1-1	.	TGTGCCAGCTCACCGCCGGGACCAACTCCTGAAGCTTTCTTT	CASSPPGPTPEAFF
.	TRBV5-1	TRBJ2-5	.	TGCGCCAGCAGCTTGGTTTCTGGAAGCGAGACCCAGTACTTC	CASSLVSGSETQYF
many	TRBV18	TRBJ2-1	.	TGTGCCAGCTCAATGGGCACCAACAATGAGCAGTTCTTC	CASSMGTNNEQFF
many	TRBV28	TRBJ2-3	TRBD1	TGTGCCAGCAGTCAGCCTCTCGGGACAGGAGGGGGAAAAGATACGCAGTATTTT	CASSQPLGTGGGKDTQYF
.	TRBV29-1	TRBJ2-7	TRBD2	TGCAGCGTTTTGGCGGGAGGGGGCGAGCAGTACTTC	CSVLAGGGEQYF
many	TRBV7-9	TRBJ2-3	.	TGTGCCAGCAGCTCTCTCACAGGGTCAGATACGCAGTATTTT	CASSSLTGSDTQYF
few	TRBV11-1	TRBJ2-3	.	TGTGCCAGCAGCTTCAGCGCCGGGATCCGGGGGTCTACAGATACGCAGTATTTT	CASSFSAGIRGSTDTQYF
.	TRBV15	TRBJ1-4	.	TGTGCCACCAGCAGATGGGGAACTAATGAAAAACTGTTTTTT	CATSRWGTNEKLFF
.	TRBV6-1	TRBJ2-7	TRBD1	TGTGCCAGCAGCGGGGACAGGAGCTCCTACGAGCAGTACTTC	CASSGDRSSYEQYF
.	TRBV4-1	TRBJ2-2	.	TGCGCCAGCAGCCAACGAGGAATACGCGGGGAGCTGTTTTTT	CASSQRGIRGELFF
many	TRBV5-1	TRBJ2-3	TRBD2	TGCGCCAGCAGCTTGGAGCGGGGCGCATTCACAGATACGCAGTATTTT	CASSLERGAFTDTQYF
few	TRBV20-1	TRBJ2-7	TRBD2	TGCAGTGCTCGGGACTACTCCTACGAGCAGTACTTC	CSARDYSYEQYF
.	TRBV7-9	TRBJ2-5	.	TGTGCCAGCAGCTTAGTATGGGGAAGAGAGACCCAGTACTTC	CASSLVWGRETQYF
many	TRBV4-1	TRBJ2-3	TRBD2	TGCGCCAGCAGCCTCAGCGGGAGCGGCACAGATACGCAGTATTTT	CASSLSGSGTDTQYF
.	TRBV10-3	TRBJ2-3	TRBD1	TGTGCCATCAGTGGTCAGGGGGCCGCAGATACGCAGTATTTT	CAISGQGAADTQYF
many	TRBV30	TRBJ2-1	.	TGTGCCTGGACTAGATCGACCTACAATGAGCAGTTCTTC	CAWTRSTYNEQFF
few	TRBV4-2	TRBJ2-2	.	TGTGCCAGCAGCCAAGAAGGGATCGAGCTGTTTTTT	CASSQEGIELFF
few	TRBV4-3	TRBJ2-2	.	TGCGCCAGCAGCCAAGACCCCTCCGGGACCGGGGAGCTGTTTTTT	CASSQDPSGTGELFF
many	TRBV12-3/TRBV12-4	TRBJ2-2	TRBD2	TGTGCCAGCAGTCTGCTAGCGGGAGACACCGGGGAGCTGTTTTTT	CASSLLAGDTGELFF
few	TRBV28	TRBJ2-7	TRBD1	TGTGCCAGCAACGACAGGGGACTTAAATACGAGCAGTACTTC	CASNDRGLKYEQYF
.	TRBV12-3/TRBV12-4	TRBJ1-1	.	TGTGCCAGCCTGGGGCAGGGACCCAATGAAGCTTTCTTT	CASLGQGPNEAFF
few	TRBV12-3/TRBV12-4	TRBJ2-1	TRBD2	TGTGCCAGCAGTTCCGCTATAGCGGGACCTCTAAGCTCCTACAATGAGCAGTTCTTC	CASSSAIAGPLSSYNEQFF
few	TRBV11-2	TRBJ2-3	TRBD1	TGTGCCAGCAGCTTAGGGGGACAGGGGTCGGCCCTAAATACGCAGTATTTT	CASSLGGQGSALNTQYF
once	TRBV20-1	TRBJ2-1	.	TGCAGTGGACTCTCCCTTTTTATGAGTGATAGGTCCTACAATGAGCAGTTCTTC	CSGLSLFMSDRSYNEQFF